What follows are 6 T cell receptor beta chains derived from one specimen sequenced in a study of regulatory T cells in long-lasting Graves disease (dated by TCRdb to about 2021). The library was obtained by multiplex PCR. TCRdb shows the sequencer as Illumina HiSeq 4000. iRepertoire HTBI primers and Arm-PCR amplification of CDR3 regions were used to construct TCR beta libraries. TCRdb itself trimmed the public reads at Q25 with fastp, ran MiXCR and retained productive beta chains. Rows are unified per CDR3 protein, each entry keeping the most common DNA and genes. The sample profile shows 400,000 to 450,000 distinct CDR3 sequences; about 17% of them were found once. The ten largest clones take up around 10% of the sample. The time point label of this sample denotes: newly diagnosed GD, antithyroid drugs for less than 3 months. For both TCR sequencing and RNA sequencing, RNA was extracted from PBMCs using TRIzol.

The same specimen was also included in a second study, on T cells in Graves' hyperthyroidism and ophthalmopathy.

The sequenced sample was peripheral blood mononuclear cells (PBMCs), obtained at new diagnosis, from a patient treated with antithyroid drugs. Receptor source: a woman aged 25 to 39 with Graves disease. Donor details come from another sample of the same person, matched by shared clones.

This clonotype appeared a few times. Mismatch with germline at one junction end may stem from a read error. The chain is built from TRBV13 and TRBJ2-5; D might be TRBD2 (6 bases). Near its end, the DNA agrees better with TRBJ2-1, so the J call may be wrong. The length of the CDR3 is 15 residues. Germline CDR1 and CDR2: PRHDT and FYEKMQ (reference sequence). In nucleotides, the CDR3 is TGTGCCAGCAGCGTAGGAGGTGGGAGGCTCAATGAGCAGTTCTTC. This sequence encodes CASSVGGGRLNEQFF.

This clonotype has at least ten counts. The chain is built from TRBV12-3 or TRBV12-4 and TRBJ1-2, with 8 bases lining up with TRBD1. The CDR3 spans 17 residues. Germline trimming cut 4 bases from V and 4 bases from J; bases unmatched to any gene: 14. The CDR3 region has the DNA TGTGCCAGCAGTTCGTCCGGGACAGGACTTATCTCCTATGGCTACACCTTC. Its protein is CASSSSGTGLISYGYTF.

This clonotype was seen many times. The chain has TRBV9 and TRBJ2-7, with 7 bases fitting TRBD2. The CDR3 runs to 15 residues. In germline, CDR1 is SGDLS, CDR2 YYNGEE. V shed 3 bases, J shed 2 bases, and the junction held 8 bases outside the gene matches. CDR3 sequence: CASSETSEPPYEQYF. The CDR3 DNA sequence: TGTGCCAGCAGCGAAACTAGCGAGCCGCCCTACGAGCAGTACTTC.

The chain joins TRBV20-1 to TRBJ1-3; D remains ambiguous. Germline V gene sequence: CDR1 DFQATT, CDR2 SNEGSKA (reference sequence). Trimming stripped 1 base from V and 1 base from J, with 8 bases between. The CDR3 spans 14 residues. The CDR3 DNA is TGCAGTGCTAGAGGCGGGGTATCTGGAAACACCATATATTTT. It specifies CSARGGVSGNTIYF.

At least ten counts were recorded for this clonotype. J is TRBJ1-6 and V is TRBV28, with 7 nucleotides matching TRBD1. Germline V gives CDR1 MDHEN, CDR2 SYDVKM. The V segment lost 3 bases and the J segment 7 bases; nucleotides outside the gene matches: 9. The CDR3 totals 16 residues. In nucleotides, the CDR3 is TGTGCCAGCAGTTTTGGAGGGGGCGGTTCCAATTCACCCCTCCACTTT. Protein sequence: CASSFGGGGSNSPLHF.

The table lists this clonotype with many counts. This rearrangement joins TRBV30 to TRBJ2-5; TRBD2 matches at 8 bases. Per the germline V gene, CDR1 is GTSNPN and CDR2 is SVGIG (reference sequence). J gave up 5 bases and V 2 bases, and 7 bases lay outside the gene matches. The length of the CDR3 is 14 residues. The DNA for the CDR3 is TGTGCCTGGAGTCCGGGGACTAGTTGGGAGACCCAGTACTTC. The encoded protein is CAWSPGTSWETQYF. The full variable domain, in which reference TRBV30 and TRBJ2-5 provide the parts outside the CDR3, is SQTIHQWPATLVQPVGSPLSLECTVEGTSNPNLYWYRQAAGRGLQLLFYSVGIGQISSEVPQNLSASRPQDRQFILSSKKLLLSDSGFYLCAWSPGTSWETQYFGPGTRLLVL.